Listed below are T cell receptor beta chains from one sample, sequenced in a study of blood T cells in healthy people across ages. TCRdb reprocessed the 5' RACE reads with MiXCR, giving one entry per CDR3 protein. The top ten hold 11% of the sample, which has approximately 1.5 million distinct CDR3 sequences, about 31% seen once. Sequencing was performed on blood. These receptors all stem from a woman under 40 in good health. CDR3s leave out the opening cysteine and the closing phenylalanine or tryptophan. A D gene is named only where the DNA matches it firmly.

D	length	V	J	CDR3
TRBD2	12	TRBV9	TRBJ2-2	ASESGANTGELF
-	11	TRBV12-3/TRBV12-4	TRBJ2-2	ASRPRDQVELF
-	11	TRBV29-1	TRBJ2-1	SVLGGPYNEQF
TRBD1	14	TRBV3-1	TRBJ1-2	ASSHTGTGVPGGYT
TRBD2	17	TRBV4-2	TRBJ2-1	ASSPQGGLAGYSYNKQF
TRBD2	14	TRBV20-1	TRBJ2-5	SAPKTSGRAWETQY
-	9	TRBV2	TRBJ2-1	ASKNMVEQF
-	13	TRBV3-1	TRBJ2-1	ASSQDTRMLSAQC
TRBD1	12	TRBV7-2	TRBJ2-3	ASSPTGVADTQY
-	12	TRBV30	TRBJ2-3	AWSVLDRAGTQY
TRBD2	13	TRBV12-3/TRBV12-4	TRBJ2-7	ASSRTDYLAEEQY
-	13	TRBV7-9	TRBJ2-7	ASSLNQGPSYEQY
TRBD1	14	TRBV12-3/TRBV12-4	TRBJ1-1	ASGSQQGNMDTEAF
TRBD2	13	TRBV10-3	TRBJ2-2	AISEGSGSAGELF
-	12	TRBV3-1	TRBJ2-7	ASSQGSRLYEQY
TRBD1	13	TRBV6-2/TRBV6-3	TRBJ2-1	ASSLVGQGNNEQF
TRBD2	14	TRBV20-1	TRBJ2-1	SAQTGLAGDYNEQF
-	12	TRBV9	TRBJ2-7	ASSVGPPPYEQY
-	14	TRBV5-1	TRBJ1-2	ASSSRLAGVDYGYT
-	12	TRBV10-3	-	ATNSAKMGETQY
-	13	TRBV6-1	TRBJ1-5	ASSEWVSGNQPQH
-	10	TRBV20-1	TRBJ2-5	SAGRLGETQY
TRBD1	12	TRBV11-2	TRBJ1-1	ASSPRLTGSEAF
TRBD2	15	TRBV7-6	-	ANASGKAGPLTYEQY
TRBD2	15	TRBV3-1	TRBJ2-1	ASSPELTSGRAGEQF
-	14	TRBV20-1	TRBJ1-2	SARELRGLSNYGYT
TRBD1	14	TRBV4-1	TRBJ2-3	ASSQSRDRATDTQY
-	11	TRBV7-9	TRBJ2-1	ASSPDGDNEQF
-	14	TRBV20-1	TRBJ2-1	SARGDRGASYNEQF
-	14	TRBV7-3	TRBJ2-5	ASSLLGRGAEETQY
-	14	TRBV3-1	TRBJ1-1	ASSQGLYGRGSTAF
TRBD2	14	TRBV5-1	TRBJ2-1	ASSSQGLAGDNEQF
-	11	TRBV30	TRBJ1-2	AWSVRQTHGYT
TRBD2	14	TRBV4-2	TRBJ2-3	ASSGSGASSTDTQY
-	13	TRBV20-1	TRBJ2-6	SARGGRLGANVLT
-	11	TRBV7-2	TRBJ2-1	ASSPLSYNEQF
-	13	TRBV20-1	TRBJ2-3	SASPPGAGTDTQY
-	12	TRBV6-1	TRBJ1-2	ASSEDYRVYGYT
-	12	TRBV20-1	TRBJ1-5	SARDQLSNQPQH
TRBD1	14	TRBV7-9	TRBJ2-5	ASSRAGTGVGKTQY
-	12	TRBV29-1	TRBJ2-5	SVAAGRLGETQY
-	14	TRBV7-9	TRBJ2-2	ASSLWDLVGPGELF
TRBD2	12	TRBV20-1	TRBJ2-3	SAPGTSALDTQY
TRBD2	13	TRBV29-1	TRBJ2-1	SVVVAGSSYNEQF